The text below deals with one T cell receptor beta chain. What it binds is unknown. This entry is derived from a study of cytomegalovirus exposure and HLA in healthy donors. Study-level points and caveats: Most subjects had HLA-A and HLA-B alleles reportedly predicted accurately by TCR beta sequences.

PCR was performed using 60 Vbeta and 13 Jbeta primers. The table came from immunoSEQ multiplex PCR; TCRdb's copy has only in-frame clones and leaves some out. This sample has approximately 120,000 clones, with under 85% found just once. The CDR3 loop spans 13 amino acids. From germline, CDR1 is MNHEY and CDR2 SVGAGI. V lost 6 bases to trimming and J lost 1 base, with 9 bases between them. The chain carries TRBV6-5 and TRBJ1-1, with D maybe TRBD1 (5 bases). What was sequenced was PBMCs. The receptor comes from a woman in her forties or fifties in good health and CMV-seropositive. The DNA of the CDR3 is TGTGCCAGCAGGCAGGGTGGGAACACTGAAGCTTTCTTT. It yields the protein CASRQGGNTEAFF.